What follows is one T cell receptor (beta chain) and its context. Other DNA sequences in this sample translate to the same CDR3. This sample is drawn from a study of CD8+ T cells in alopecia areata. Lesional scalp tissue (obtained by punch biopsy) and peripheral blood were collected from alopecia areata patients. Extraction and reverse transcription of RNA yielded cDNA as the sequencing template. The assay was immunoSEQ multiplex PCR, and TCRdb's table has in-frame clones only and misses some. The sample comprises 100,000 to 150,000 clones, approximately 49% of which are singletons, and around 19% rests with the top ten. The V gene lost 0 bases and the J gene lost 4 bases, with 5 bases spanning the gap. There are 12 residues in the CDR3. From germline, CDR1 is SGHRS and CDR2 YFSETQ.

The chain combines TRBV5-1 with TRBJ2-7; D is possibly TRBD1 (5 bases). This TCR derives from a human donor with alopecia areata. The source material was CD8+ T cells sorted from blood, sampled at week 0. CDR3 sequence: CASSLEGYEQYF. The DNA of the CDR3 is TGCGCCAGCAGCTTGGAGGGGTACGAGCAGTACTTC.